Described below is a single T cell receptor (beta chain) sequence and its context. The antigen remains unidentified. The timepoints at which blood was sampled were baseline, cycle 4 day 1, and cycle 7 day 1. The protocol was immunoSEQ multiplex PCR, while the TCRdb copy is restricted to in-frame clones and leaves out a portion. The sample yields tens of thousands of clones, 65% to 85% seen once. The entry originates in a study of OX40 agonist ivuxolimab in advanced cancers. Overall study results and limits: The study observed clonal expansion of CD4+ and CD8+ blood T cells by week 6 at 0.1 to 3.0 mg/kg.

V was pared by 2 bases and J by 2 bases, with 5 bases of the junction left unmatched. Germline lookup yields CDR1 SGHNT and CDR2 YYREEE (reference sequence). This CDR3 has 15 residues. The gene calls are TRBV5-4 and TRBJ1-1; TRBD1 aligns across 8 bases. The sequence was obtained from an adult with an advanced solid tumor such as melanoma, head and neck, liver or kidney cancer. Sequenced here: CD4+ or CD8+ T cells sorted from blood, sampled in a trial of the OX40 agonist ivuxolimab. CDR3 in amino acids: CASSFSGGANTEAFF. The CDR3 DNA is TGTGCCAGCAGCTTCTCAGGGGGCGCTAACACTGAAGCTTTCTTT. Variable domain in full (rest from reference TRBV5-4 and TRBJ1-1): ETGVTQSPTHLIKTRGQQVTLRCSSQSGHNTVSWYQQALGQGPQFIFQYYREEENGRGNFPPRFSGLQFPNYSSELNVNALELDDSALYLCASSFSGGANTEAFFGQGTRLTVV.